This note documents a single TCR beta chain sequence. What it binds is not known. This sample was included in a study of cytomegalovirus exposure and HLA in healthy donors. Trimming removed 5 bases at V and 1 base at J, with 11 bases between. There are 13 residues in the CDR3. CDR1 and CDR2 (germline): GTSNPN, SVGIG (reference sequence). Whole-study results and caveats: As immune exposure information, only CMV serostatus was available.

Researchers ran the PCR with 60 Vbeta and 13 Jbeta primers. Sequenced by immunoSEQ multiplex PCR; TCRdb stores in-frame clones only, minus some. The sample consists of 120,000 or so clones, roughly 70% of them appearing once. Sequenced sample: PBMCs. The chain employs TRBV30 and TRBJ1-1, with unresolved D. The source of this sequence is a man between 40 and 49 years old in good health and CMV-seropositive. Written as DNA, the CDR3 is TGTGCCTGGGAGGAGGAGAGGAACACTGAAGCTTTCTTT. It specifies CAWEEERNTEAFF.